Sequencing of this T cell receptor (beta chain) was carried out in a study of beta chain features in type 1 diabetes. What was sequenced were expressed TCRB transcripts, since all of the isolated RNA had been reverse transcribed. Assay: immunoSEQ multiplex PCR; the TCRdb copy retains only in-frame clones and omits some. The table lists about 290,000 clones, roughly 8% of them singletons, with more than 1% in the top ten. The CDR3 extends over 17 amino acids. Germline V gene sequence: CDR1 SGHRS, CDR2 YFSETQ. With V trimmed by 1 base and J by 0 bases, 5 bases remained unmatched. This clone was seen a few times.

The chain recombines TRBV5-1 with TRBJ2-3, with 10 bases fitting TRBD2. This sequence originates from a woman aged 18 to 35 in good health. Sequencing input: central memory CD4+ T cells from blood. The CDR3 coding sequence is TGCGCCAGCAGCTTGCTGAGTAGCGGGAGGAGCACAGATACGCAGTATTTT. Amino acids: CASSLLSSGRSTDTQYF.